Following are 14 T cell receptor beta chains from one sample sequenced in a study of cytomegalovirus exposure and HLA in healthy donors. PCR involved 60 Vbeta and 13 Jbeta primers. Sequencing used immunoSEQ multiplex PCR; TCRdb keeps in-frame clones, though not all of them. This table has 130,000 or so clones, approximately 89% appearing once. Source material: PBMCs. These receptors were obtained from a woman aged 30 to 39 in good health and CMV-seropositive.

The chain joins TRBV7-3 to TRBJ2-1; 11 nucleotides align to TRBD2. The CDR3 is 15 residues long. Germline lookup yields CDR1 SGHTA and CDR2 FQGTGA. V was pared by 8 bases and J by 2 bases, with 5 bases of the junction left unmatched. The CDR3 nucleotides are TGTGCCAGCGCCCTACTAGCGGGGGCCTACAATGAGCAGTTCTTC. This encodes CASALLAGAYNEQFF.

For the CDR3, the DNA is TGCGCCAGCAGTAGTTACGGCTCCTACGAGCAGTACTTC. Translated: CASSSYGSYEQYF. The chain is built from TRBV5-1 and TRBJ2-7; D is ambiguous. Trimming took off 5 bases at V and 0 bases at J, with 9 bases between the two ends. From germline, CDR1 is SGHRS and CDR2 YFSETQ. CDR3 length: 13 residues.

The CDR3 DNA reads TGTGCCAGCAGAAGGACAGGGGGGTTCGTTGGCTACACCTTC. This translates into CASRRTGGFVGYTF. This chain links TRBV9 with TRBJ1-2; 10 bases match TRBD1. This CDR3 region has 14 residues. The V gene end was trimmed by 5 bases and the J gene end by 7 bases; junction bases not matched to a gene: 8. Germline V gene data show CDR1 as SGDLS and CDR2 as YYNGEE.

The chain employs TRBV5-1 and TRBJ2-7, with D hard to call. V lost 4 bases, J lost 2 bases, and 7 bases lay in between. Germline V gene lookup returns CDR1 SGHRS and CDR2 YFSETQ. The CDR3 covers 12 residues. The CDR3 spells CASSLVPYEQYF. CDR3 nucleotides: TGCGCCAGCAGCCTTGTCCCCTACGAGCAGTACTTC.

The J gene is TRBJ2-5, the V gene TRBV6-5, with 7 positions matching TRBD2. The J call may be faulty, since TRBJ2-7 better matches the DNA end. The CDR3 loop spans 13 amino acids. CDR1 MNHEY and CDR2 SVGAGI come from the germline V gene. CDR3: CASRLREGYEQYF. CDR3 coding DNA: TGTGCCAGCAGACTTAGGGAGGGCTACGAGCAGTACTTC.

The V and J genes are TRBV5-6 and TRBJ2-1; a possible D gene is TRBD2 (5 bases). The CDR3 runs 16 residues. V lost 0 bases and J 3 bases, leaving 13 bases between the germline ends. Germline CDR1 is SGHDT and CDR2 is YYEEEE. The chain's CDR3 is CASSLARGPVYNEQFF. The CDR3 nucleotides are TGTGCCAGCAGCTTGGCCAGAGGGCCGGTCTACAATGAGCAGTTCTTC.

The chain's CDR3 is CASSPGPTGRLYEQYF. CDR3 sequence (DNA): TGTGCCAGCAGCCCTGGTCCGACAGGCAGGTTATACGAGCAGTACTTC. The rearrangement joins TRBV11-2 to TRBJ2-7; D is possibly TRBD1 (6 bases). This CDR3 has 16 amino acids. Germline V gene sequence: CDR1 SGHAT, CDR2 FQNNGV. V lost 5 bases, J lost 4 bases, and 21 bases lay in between.

This chain uses TRBV5-6 with TRBJ2-1; TRBD2 matches at 12 bases. This CDR3 is 14 amino acids long. Germline V gene data show CDR1 as SGHDT and CDR2 as YYEEEE. V shed 5 bases and J 9 bases; nucleotides not matched to a gene: 6. CDR3 coding DNA: TGTGCCAGCAGTAGACTAGCGGGAGAGTTTGAGCAGTTCTTC. Translating it yields CASSRLAGEFEQFF.

This chain joins TRBV28 and TRBJ1-1; D unresolved. The V gene's germline CDR1 is MDHEN and CDR2 SYDVKM. V lost 10 bases to trimming and J lost 4 bases, with 13 bases between them. The CDR3 is made up of 12 amino acids. The CDR3 reads CANSGSFTEAFF. CDR3 nucleotides: TGTGCCAACTCGGGGTCCTTCACTGAAGCTTTCTTT.

The chain links TRBV5-1 to TRBJ1-1, with 7 nucleotides matching TRBD1. Trimming at V came to 0 bases and at J to 7 bases, leaving 3 bases not matched to a gene. This CDR3 comprises 13 residues. Germline CDR1 reads SGHRS; CDR2 reads YFSETQ. CDR3 coding DNA: TGCGCCAGCAGCTTGGAGACAGGGAATGAAGCTTTCTTT. It codes for CASSLETGNEAFF.

The V and J genes are TRBV5-4 and TRBJ2-3, with D perhaps matching TRBD1 (5 bases). The CDR3 extends over 15 amino acids. Per the germline V gene, CDR1 is SGHNT and CDR2 is YYREEE (reference sequence). V was clipped by 2 bases and J by 0 bases, with 10 bases between them. CDR3 sequence: CASSFDSFSTDTQYF. The CDR3 nucleotides are TGTGCCAGCAGCTTCGACAGTTTTAGCACAGATACGCAGTATTTT.

CDR3 in DNA: TGTGCCAGTGGGCTTTCAACTAATGAAAAACTGTTTTTT. It is translated as CASGLSTNEKLFF. The V and J genes are TRBV6-1 and TRBJ1-4; D call uncertain. The CDR3 length is 13 residues. V was trimmed by 9 bases and J by 0 bases, leaving 8 bases between them. CDR1 MNHNS and CDR2 SASEGT come from the germline V gene.

The chain joins TRBV5-8 to TRBJ2-1, with 9 bases matching TRBD2. Germline values: CDR1 SGHTS, CDR2 YDEGEE. The CDR3 extends over 15 amino acids. The V and J ends lost 4 bases and 9 bases, in that order; junction bases with no gene match: 11. CDR3: CASSPVSVAGVEQFF. CDR3 nucleotide sequence: TGTGCCAGCAGCCCCGTATCGGTAGCGGGAGTTGAGCAGTTCTTC.

This CDR3 is CSVEDRNRIYTF. The CDR3 DNA reads as TGCAGCGTTGAAGATCGGAACAGGATTTATACCTTC. The chain couples TRBV29-1 to TRBJ1-2, with D possibly matching TRBD1 (5 bases). This CDR3 is 12 amino acids long. From germline, CDR1 is SQVTM and CDR2 ANQGSEA. Between the trimmed V and J ends, which lost 0 bases and 14 bases, there was a span of 16 bases.